The text below deals with one T cell receptor beta chain. This sample stems from a study of cytomegalovirus exposure and HLA in healthy donors. About the research overall: Out of around 360 genotyped donors, about 84% belonged to the Caucasian-associated ancestry cluster.

The PCR contained 60 Vbeta and 13 Jbeta primers. Methods used by the authors: A follow-up analysis tallied tens of millions of unique TCR beta chains, roughly 11 million shared. Sequencing was performed with immunoSEQ multiplex PCR; in TCRdb, only in-frame clones are kept and a portion is missing. V, J and clone size derive from that table, while D and trimming were established from the DNA sequence. The repertoire holds 110,000 or so clones, with about 12% as singletons. Participants comprised healthy donors of bone marrow. Sequenced input: PBMCs. This TCR was recovered from a man aged 35 to 55 in good health and CMV-seropositive.

The CDR3: CASSQDQRGYNEQFF. The CDR3 region has the DNA TGCGCCAGCAGCCAAGATCAGCGGGGCTACAATGAGCAGTTCTTC. V usage is TRBV4-1 and J usage is TRBJ2-1; 7 nucleotides agree with TRBD2. Germline V CDR1 and CDR2: MGHRA, YSYEKL. V trimming: 0 bases; J trimming: 3 bases; junction bases outside the gene matches: 2. This CDR3 spans 15 amino acids.